A selection of T cell receptor beta chains follows, all from one sample in a study of early stage breast cancer tumors. Clones were sequenced by immunoSEQ multiplex PCR, and TCRdb holds only the in-frame ones, with some missing. The table records 60,000 to 75,000 clones, 65% to 85% of them present only once. Sample: blood. The receptor set was obtained from a person aged 35-55 years with breast cancer. CDR3s include the opening cysteine and the closing phenylalanine or tryptophan. The D gene is left open where the match is weak. Expanded clones are given a class, and other clones once, few, many or no size at all.

cdr3_nt cdr3_aa clone_size d_call j_call v_call
TGTGCCAGTAGTATTCGGGACGGTGAAGCTTTCTTT CASSIRDGEAFF - - TRBJ1-1 TRBV19
TGCGCCAGCAGCCAAGCCAATATGGGGTTCTCTGGAAACACCATATATTTT CASSQANMGFSGNTIYF - - TRBJ1-3 TRBV4-1
TGTGCCAGCAGTTACCCAGGGTCTGGTGCTAATGAAAAACTGTTTTTT CASSYPGSGANEKLFF - - TRBJ1-4 TRBV28
TGTGCCAGTAGTTACTCTCCGGGGGTGAACACTGAAGCTTTCTTT CASSYSPGVNTEAFF - - TRBJ1-1 TRBV19
TGTGCCAGCAGCTTAAGGCTAGCTTTATACAATGAGCAGTTCTTC CASSLRLALYNEQFF - - TRBJ2-1 TRBV7-3
TGCGCCAGCAGCACCCGAGCGGGAAGCTCCTACAATGAGCAGTTCTTC CASSTRAGSSYNEQFF - TRBD2 TRBJ2-1 TRBV5-1
TGCGCCAGCAGCACACCTTTAGCGGGAGATTGGAATGAGCAGTTCTTC CASSTPLAGDWNEQFF - TRBD2 TRBJ2-1 TRBV5-1
TGTGCCAGCAGCTTAGTAGGACTCTCCGAAGGCACAGATACGCAGTATTTT CASSLVGLSEGTDTQYF - - TRBJ2-3 TRBV11-1
TGTGCCAGCTCACCACCGGGACCGTCCTACAATGAGCAGTTCTTC CASSPPGPSYNEQFF - - TRBJ2-1 TRBV18
TGTGCCAGCAGCCAAGGCAACAGGGGAACTGGAAACACCATATATTTT CASSQGNRGTGNTIYF - TRBD1 TRBJ1-3 TRBV4-2
TGTGCCATCAGTGAGTCGGACAGTGGGCTTTGGGAGCAGTACTTC CAISESDSGLWEQYF - - TRBJ2-7 TRBV10-3
TGTGCCAGCAGCGTAGGTTCGAGCTCTGGAAACACCATATATTTT CASSVGSSSGNTIYF - - TRBJ1-3 TRBV9
TGCGCCAGCGTAGGAGCGATGAACACTGAAGCTTTCTTT CASVGAMNTEAFF few - TRBJ1-1 TRBV5-1
TGTGCCAGTAGGACAGCTTCGCGAAGCAATCAGCCCCAGCATTTT CASRTASRSNQPQHF once - TRBJ1-5 TRBV19
TGTGCCAGCAGGACAGGGGGGAGCTATGGCTACACCTTC CASRTGGSYGYTF few TRBD1 TRBJ1-2 TRBV6-5
TGTGCCACCCGACAGAACACTGAAGCTTTCTTT CATRQNTEAFF - - TRBJ1-1 TRBV19
TGTGCCATCAGTGGGCAGGGCTCTACAGATACGCAGTATTTT CAISGQGSTDTQYF - - TRBJ2-3 TRBV10-3
TGTGCCAGCAGCTCCGTCGCGGGAGGTCGCACAGATACGCAGTATTTT CASSSVAGGRTDTQYF - TRBD2 TRBJ2-3 TRBV7-3
TGTGCCAGCTCACCACCGGCCAGGGGAGGCACTGAAGCTTTCTTT CASSPPARGGTEAFF - - TRBJ1-1 TRBV18
TGTGCCAGCAGTTCAGGGGGTATCAGTTCCTACGAGCAGTACTTC CASSSGGISSYEQYF - TRBD1 TRBJ2-7 TRBV28
TGCGCCAGCAGCGCCGGGACTACTGGGGCCAACGTCCTGACTTTC CASSAGTTGANVLTF - TRBD2 TRBJ2-6 TRBV5-1
TGCGCCAGCAGCCAAGATTCCGGAGGCTATGGCTACACCTTC CASSQDSGGYGYTF - - TRBJ1-2 TRBV4-1
TGTGCCAGCAGCTTAGTAGGGTTTGGTGAAGCTTTCTTT CASSLVGFGEAFF - - TRBJ1-1 TRBV11-2
TGTGCCAGCAGCAAGCTCGGACGCACAGATACGCAGTATTTT CASSKLGRTDTQYF - - TRBJ2-3 TRBV21-1
TGTGCCACCAGCACCGACAGGGGTTTAGAGACCCAGTACTTC CATSTDRGLETQYF - TRBD1 TRBJ2-5 TRBV15
TGCGCCAGCAGCTTGGGACAACCAAACACTGAAGCTTTCTTT CASSLGQPNTEAFF - - TRBJ1-1 TRBV5-1
TGTGCCAGCAGCCCCGACACTAGCGGAGAGCAGTTCTTC CASSPDTSGEQFF few TRBD2 TRBJ2-1 TRBV9
TGTGCCAGCAGAGGGACAAGCAATCAGCCCCAGCATTTT CASRGTSNQPQHF - - TRBJ1-5 TRBV2
TGTGCCAGCAGTTTAGCCCCTCTCCTCGGGGGTTTCCACAATGAGCAGTTCTTC CASSLAPLLGGFHNEQFF few - TRBJ2-1 TRBV28
TGTGCCAGTAGTACGAGGCCGACAGGGCGAACTGAAGCTTTCTTT CASSTRPTGRTEAFF - TRBD1 TRBJ1-1 TRBV19
TGTGCCTGGACCCGTCAGGATTTTGGAAACACCATATATTTT CAWTRQDFGNTIYF few - TRBJ1-3 TRBV30
TGTGCCAGCAGCTTAGTAGCGTCCTACGAGCAGTACTTC CASSLVASYEQYF - - TRBJ2-7 TRBV11-2
TGTGCCAGCTCACCACCGAAATGGTTAGAGACAGGGGCCTACGAGCAGTACTTC CASSPPKWLETGAYEQYF - TRBD1 TRBJ2-7 TRBV18
TGTGCCTGGAGTGCCCTGGAGGGGTACTCCTACGAGCAGTACTTC CAWSALEGYSYEQYF - - TRBJ2-7 TRBV30
TGTGCCAGTAGTATGACAGGGGGAACCTACGAGCAGTACTTC CASSMTGGTYEQYF - TRBD1 TRBJ2-7 TRBV19
TGTGCCAGCAGTGGACTAGCGAGGGAGCAGTACTTC CASSGLAREQYF few TRBD2 TRBJ2-7 TRBV27
TGCGCCAGCAGCCAAGAAGGCGGGAATGAAAAACTGTTTTTT CASSQEGGNEKLFF - - TRBJ1-4 TRBV4-1
TGTGCCAGCAGAACGGGGACTAGCGGATCCTACGAGCAGTACTTC CASRTGTSGSYEQYF - TRBD2 TRBJ2-7 TRBV6-1
TGTGCCAGCAGTTTATGGGGTAGGGTGAACACTGAAGCTTTCTTT CASSLWGRVNTEAFF - - TRBJ1-1 TRBV27
TGTGCCAGCAGCATCCTTGATCTAGCGGGAGACTACGAGCAGTACTTC CASSILDLAGDYEQYF - TRBD2 TRBJ2-7 TRBV28